This entry concerns a single T cell receptor (beta chain). These data originate in a study of control samples from healthy donors and cancer patients. Germline assignment: CDR1 LGHDT and CDR2 YNNKEL (reference sequence). This CDR3 contains 17 residues. V lost 4 bases to trimming and J lost 2 bases; unmatched junction nucleotides: 11. Generated by immunoSEQ multiplex PCR, the TCRdb table keeps only in-frame clones and is missing some. Here the sample spans around 200,000 clones, 85% to 95% being singletons. The rearrangement joins TRBV3-1 (or the pseudogene TRBV3-2) to TRBJ1-3; 7 nucleotides align to TRBD1. Sequencing input: blood. This receptor was identified in a man over 45 in good health. CDR3: CASSRTSGTETGNTIYF. The CDR3 coding sequence is TGTGCCAGCAGCCGCACCTCCGGGACAGAAACTGGAAACACCATATATTTT.